The 27 T cell receptor beta chains in this list originate from one sample, sequenced in a study of cytomegalovirus exposure and HLA in healthy donors. Primers for the PCR totalled 60 Vbeta and 13 Jbeta. Only in-frame clones appear in the TCRdb table, and some are missing; sequencing was by immunoSEQ multiplex PCR. Of roughly 180,000 clones in the sample, around four fifths were seen once. Sequenced: PBMCs. Every receptor here comes from a young woman in good health and CMV-seronegative.

The chain employs TRBV5-6 and TRBJ2-5, with TRBD1 matching over 11 bases. The CDR3 is 15 residues long. Germline values: CDR1 SGHDT, CDR2 YYEEEE. The V gene end was trimmed by 4 bases and the J gene end by 4 bases; junction bases not matched to a gene: 6. The CDR3 nucleotides are TGTGCCAGCAGCGACCGCGGGACAGGGGGAGAGACCCAGTACTTC. Protein sequence: CASSDRGTGGETQYF.

V usage is TRBV18 and J usage is TRBJ1-6; 9 bases agree with TRBD1. The trim removed 0 bases at V and 7 bases at J, leaving 1 base unmatched. The CDR3 is 15 amino acids. Germline assignment: CDR1 KGHSH and CDR2 LQKENI. CDR3 amino acids: CASSPPDRGNSPLHF. CDR3 in DNA: TGTGCCAGCTCACCACCGGACAGGGGAAATTCACCCCTCCACTTT.

The chain carries TRBV14 and TRBJ1-1; 7 bases map to TRBD1. The trim removed 4 bases at V and 6 bases at J, leaving 14 bases unmatched. In germline, CDR1 is SGHDN, CDR2 FVKESK. The CDR3 loop spans 16 amino acids. CDR3 sequence (DNA): TGTGCCAGCAGCCTATACCAAAGACCAACAGGGGCTGAAGCTTTCTTT. Translation: CASSLYQRPTGAEAFF.

The chain has TRBV5-1 and TRBJ2-7; the D gene is possibly TRBD1 (6 bases). Trimming shortened V by 4 bases and J by 6 bases, and 8 bases separated the two germline ends. This CDR3 contains 11 residues. Per germline, CDR1 SGHRS and CDR2 YFSETQ. CDR3: CASSQGGEQYF. The CDR3 DNA is TGCGCCAGCAGCCAAGGGGGCGAGCAGTACTTC.

V gene TRBV7-2 combines with J gene TRBJ1-1; D is unresolved. V lost 5 bases and J lost 0, with 7 bases in between. Germline values: CDR1 SGHTA, CDR2 FQGNSA. The CDR3 runs 13 residues. CDR3 sequence: CASSAQMNTEAFF. CDR3 sequence (DNA): TGTGCCAGCAGCGCTCAGATGAACACTGAAGCTTTCTTT.

Concerning this clone: Additional DNA sequences in this sample encode the identical CDR3. The chain couples TRBV4-1 to TRBJ1-2; D gene unclear. CDR1 MGHRA and CDR2 YSYEKL come from the germline V gene. Trimming stripped 0 bases from V and 2 bases from J, with 19 bases between. CDR3 size: 18 residues. CDR3 residues: CASSQDVSGGGLNYGYTF. CDR3 DNA sequence: TGCGCCAGCAGCCAAGATGTGTCCGGAGGAGGGTTGAACTATGGCTACACCTTC.

This clone was picked up one time. The gene calls are TRBV5-1 and TRBJ2-5; 8 positions match TRBD2. V trimming: 7 bases; J trimming: 4 bases; junction bases outside the gene matches: 9. CDR1 is SGHRS and CDR2 is YFSETQ in the germline V gene. The CDR3 spans 14 residues. Here the CDR3 reads CASRYSGGGETQYF. CDR3 DNA: TGCGCCAGCCGATACAGCGGGGGTGGAGAGACCCAGTACTTC.

The rearrangement uses TRBV2 and TRBJ2-1, with D perhaps TRBD2 (5 bases). The ends were cut back, 2 bases at V and 0 bases at J, with 11 bases in the middle. The CDR3 is made up of 16 amino acids. CDR1 is SNHLY and CDR2 is FYNNEI in the germline V gene. CDR3: CASSELTSPSYNEQFF. In DNA form, the CDR3 reads TGTGCCAGCAGTGAACTAACTAGTCCCTCCTACAATGAGCAGTTCTTC.

The chain has TRBV21-1 and TRBJ1-2; the table calls TRBD1, which could not be checked here. TRBV21-1 is noted as a pseudogene. The CDR3 is made up of 17 amino acids. The DNA of the CDR3 is TGTGCCAGCGACGATATAATCAGGGACACATCGTCCTATGGCTACACCTTC. Amino acids: CASDDIIRDTSSYGYTF.

The chain has TRBV10-1 and TRBJ1-5; D is undetermined. In germline, CDR1 is WNHNN, CDR2 SYGVQD (reference sequence). This CDR3 has 13 residues. The V and J ends lost 3 bases and 5 bases respectively, with 8 bases between them. The CDR3 here is CASSEGRDQPQHF. The CDR3, as DNA: TGCGCCAGCAGTGAAGGGAGGGATCAGCCCCAGCATTTT.

This clone was picked up a small number of times. The V and J genes are TRBV29-1 and TRBJ2-5; TRBD1 agrees at 7 bases. The CDR3 contains 14 residues. V dropped 7 bases and J dropped 2; count of bases not matched to a gene: 10. Germline loops: CDR1 SQVTM, CDR2 ANQGSEA. The CDR3 sequence: CSGRQGVGQETQYF. CDR3 nucleotides: TGCAGCGGCCGACAGGGTGTGGGTCAAGAGACCCAGTACTTC.

Notes on this clone: Its ends do not fully match the called genes, so a read error is possible. The J gene is TRBJ2-1, the V gene TRBV7-7, with 7 nucleotides matching TRBD2. The CDR3 covers 15 residues. Germline CDR1 reads SSHAT; CDR2 reads FNYEAQ (reference sequence). The CDR3 DNA reads TGTGCTAGCAGCCCGGGGGGTTTCTCCTACAATGAGCAGTTCTTC. Its protein is CASSPGGFSYNEQFF.

The chain is built from TRBV19 and TRBJ1-2; TRBD1 matches at 7 bases. In germline, CDR1 is LNHDA, CDR2 SQIVND (reference sequence). The CDR3 covers 15 residues. Losses at the gene ends were 6 bases for V and 1 base for J; bases not matched to a gene: 8. The CDR3 here is CASSPPGQVNYGYTF. In DNA form, the CDR3 reads TGTGCCAGTAGCCCCCCCGGACAGGTTAACTATGGCTACACCTTC.

The rearrangement joins TRBV7-6 to TRBJ2-3, with TRBD2 identical over 12 bases. This CDR3 has 16 amino acids. After removal of 4 bases from V and 1 base from J, the junction contained 3 bases not matched to a gene. Germline CDR1 SGHVS, CDR2 FNYEAQ. The CDR3 DNA is TGTGCCAGCAGCTCCAGACTAGCGGGGGGCACAGATACGCAGTATTTT. It encodes CASSSRLAGGTDTQYF.

This clone was observed once. The rearrangement links TRBV5-6 to TRBJ1-2; D may be TRBD1 (6 bases). Trimming left V 4 bases short and J 7 bases short, with 14 bases between. The length of the CDR3 is 13 residues. Germline-derived CDR1 and CDR2 are SGHDT and YYEEEE. Here the CDR3 DNA reads TGTGCCAGCAGCCTTAATGGGGGCCGTGGCTACACCTTC. The encoded protein is CASSLNGGRGYTF.

This chain uses TRBV6-5 with TRBJ2-5; D is possibly TRBD2 (5 bases). The CDR3 has 13 residues. Trimming left V 8 bases short and J 4 bases short, with 14 bases between. Germline CDR1 MNHEY, CDR2 SVGAGI. The CDR3 coding sequence is TGTGCCAGCGGGCGAGGGCTAGGAGAGACCCAGTACTTC. The encoded protein is CASGRGLGETQYF.

The rearrangement uses TRBV7-2 and TRBJ1-5, with D perhaps matching TRBD1 (5 bases). This CDR3 is 17 amino acids long. Germline CDR1 SGHTA, CDR2 FQGNSA. The V end lost 5 bases, the J end lost 1 base, and 18 bases lay between the germline ends. CDR3 in amino acids: CASSRKSGVSSNQPQHF. DNA for the CDR3: TGTGCCAGCAGCCGAAAATCGGGGGTGTCCAGCAATCAGCCCCAGCATTTT.

This chain links TRBV2 with TRBJ1-5; 7 bases are shared with TRBD1. The V and J ends lost 5 bases and 3 bases, in that order; junction bases with no gene match: 7. Looked up from germline, CDR1 is SNHLY and CDR2 is FYNNEI. The CDR3 has 15 residues. The CDR3 DNA is TGTGCCAGCAGTACCCGGGACAGCAACAATCAGCCCCAGCATTTT. This encodes CASSTRDSNNQPQHF.

This clone was observed once. The CDR3 reads CASSAPTGGARMYEQYF. CDR3 coding DNA: TGTGCCAGCAGCGCTCCGACCGGGGGGGCGCGGATGTACGAGCAGTACTTC. This chain joins TRBV9 and TRBJ2-7; 8 positions match TRBD2. Germline V gene sequence: CDR1 SGDLS, CDR2 YYNGEE. J lost 4 bases, V lost 3 bases, and 15 bases had no gene match. The CDR3 is made up of 17 amino acids.

This clone was found a few times. The gene calls are TRBV20-1 and TRBJ2-7; D is unclear. This CDR3 is 11 amino acids long. V was pared by 2 bases and J by 1 base, with 3 bases between. The germline CDR1 and CDR2 sequences are DFQATT and SNEGSKA (reference sequence). CDR3 loop: CSARLSYEQYF. The DNA of the CDR3 is TGCAGTGCTAGACTGTCCTACGAGCAGTACTTC.

The chain couples TRBV5-1 to TRBJ1-5; possibly TRBD1 for D (5 bases). The CDR3 covers 14 residues. V lost 0 bases, J lost 6 bases, and 10 bases lay in between. Germline V lookup: CDR1 SGHRS, CDR2 YFSETQ. The CDR3 DNA follows: TGCGCCAGCAGCTTGGACGCGGGGGGTCAGCCCCAGCATTTT. Residues: CASSLDAGGQPQHF.

The genes are TRBV5-1 and TRBJ2-5, with TRBD2 matching 16 bases. In germline, CDR1 is SGHRS, CDR2 YFSETQ. V lost 5 bases and J lost 5; bases outside the gene matches: 9. The CDR3 is 17 amino acids. CDR3 nucleotides: TGCGCCAGCAGATCCGGGACTAGCGGGGGGGCTAGGGAGACCCAGTACTTC. Translating gives CASRSGTSGGARETQYF.

Here the CDR3 reads CASSLGGTYEQYF. CDR3 bases: TGTGCCAGCAGCTTGGGGGGAACCTACGAGCAGTACTTC. J is TRBJ2-7 and V is TRBV7-2; tentatively, D is TRBD2 (6 bases). Germline-derived CDR1 and CDR2 are SGHTA and FQGNSA. V lost 3 bases and J 2 bases, leaving 8 bases between the germline ends. The CDR3 has 13 amino acids. Full variable domain (rest looked up from reference TRBV7-2 and TRBJ2-7): GAGVSQSPSNKVTEKGKDVELRCDPISGHTALYWYRQSLGQGLEFLIYFQGNSAPDKSGLPSDRFSAERTGGSVSTLTIQRTQQEDSAVYLCASSLGGTYEQYFGPGTRLTVT.

The J gene is TRBJ2-7, the V gene TRBV29-1, with D tentatively TRBD2 (6 bases). V was shortened by 2 bases and J by 0 bases, with 23 bases between the two germline ends. This CDR3 comprises 18 residues. Germline CDR1 SQVTM, CDR2 ANQGSEA. The CDR3 loop is CSVEFFRGDLGNSYEQYF. The CDR3 DNA sequence: TGCAGCGTTGAATTTTTCCGCGGGGATCTTGGTAACTCCTACGAGCAGTACTTC.

This clone has a handful of counts. The genes are TRBV5-1 and TRBJ2-1, with D unclear. Trimming left V 2 bases short and J 1 base short, with 10 bases between. This CDR3 is 15 amino acids long. CDR1 SGHRS and CDR2 YFSETQ come from the germline V gene. CDR3 sequence (DNA): TGCGCCAGCAGCTTAGGTCTAGGTTCCTACAATGAGCAGTTCTTC. It translates to CASSLGLGSYNEQFF.

This clone has just one count. The chain uses TRBV27 and TRBJ2-3, with D tentatively TRBD2 (7 bases). V was pared by 5 bases and J by 9 bases, with 30 bases between. This CDR3 has 18 residues. The germline gives CDR1 MNHEY, CDR2 SMNVEV (reference sequence). Here the CDR3 reads CASSPLAGGGAATPTQYF. The CDR3 DNA follows: TGTGCCAGCAGTCCGCTCGCGGGCGGGGGCGCAGCCACTCCGACGCAGTATTTT.

The chain links TRBV5-5 to TRBJ1-2, with D maybe TRBD1 (5 bases). There are 13 residues in the CDR3. V was shortened by 4 bases and J by 8 bases, with 15 bases between the two germline ends. CDR1 is SGHKS, CDR2 YYEKEE, per germline (reference sequence). The CDR3 loop is CASSLLNTGGYTF. CDR3 nucleotides: TGTGCCAGCAGCCTACTAAACACAGGAGGCTACACCTTC. The variable domain in full, with the rest retrieved from reference TRBV5-5 and TRBJ1-2, is DAGVTQSPTHLIKTRGQQVTLRCSPISGHKSVSWYQQVLGQGPQFIFQYYEKEERGRGNFPDRFSARQFPNYSSELNVNALLLGDSALYLCASSLLNTGGYTFGSGTRLTVV.